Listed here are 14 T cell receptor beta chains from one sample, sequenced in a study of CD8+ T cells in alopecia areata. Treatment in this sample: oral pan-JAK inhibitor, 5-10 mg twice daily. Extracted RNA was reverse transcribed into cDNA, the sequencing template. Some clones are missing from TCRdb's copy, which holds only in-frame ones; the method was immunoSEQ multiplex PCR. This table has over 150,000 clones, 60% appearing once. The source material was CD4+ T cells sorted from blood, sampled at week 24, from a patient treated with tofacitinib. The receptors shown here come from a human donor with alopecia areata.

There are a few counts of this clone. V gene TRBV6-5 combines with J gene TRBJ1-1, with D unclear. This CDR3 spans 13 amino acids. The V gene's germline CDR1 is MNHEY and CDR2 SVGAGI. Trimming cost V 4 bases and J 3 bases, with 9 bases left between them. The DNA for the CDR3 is TGTGCCAGCAGTTTAAGGGTGGACACTGAAGCTTTCTTT. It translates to CASSLRVDTEAFF.

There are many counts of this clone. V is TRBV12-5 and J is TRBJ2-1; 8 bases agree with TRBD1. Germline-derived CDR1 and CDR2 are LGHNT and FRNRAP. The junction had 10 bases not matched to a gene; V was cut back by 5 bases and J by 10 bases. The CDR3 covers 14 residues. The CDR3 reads CASGPRGTGHEQFF. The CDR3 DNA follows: TGTGCTAGTGGTCCCCGGGGGACAGGCCACGAGCAGTTCTTC.

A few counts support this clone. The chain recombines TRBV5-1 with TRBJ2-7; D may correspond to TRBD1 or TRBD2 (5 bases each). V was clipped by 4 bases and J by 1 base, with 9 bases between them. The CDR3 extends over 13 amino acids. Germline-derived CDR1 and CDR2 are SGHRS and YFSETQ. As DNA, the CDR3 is TGCGCCAGCAGCGTGGGACCATCCTACGAGCAGTACTTC. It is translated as CASSVGPSYEQYF. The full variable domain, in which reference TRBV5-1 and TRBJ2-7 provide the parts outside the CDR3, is KAGVTQTPRYLIKTRGQQVTLSCSPISGHRSVSWYQQTPGQGLQFLFEYFSETQRNKGNFPGRFSGRQFSNSRSEMNVSTLELGDSALYLCASSVGPSYEQYFGPGTRLTVT.

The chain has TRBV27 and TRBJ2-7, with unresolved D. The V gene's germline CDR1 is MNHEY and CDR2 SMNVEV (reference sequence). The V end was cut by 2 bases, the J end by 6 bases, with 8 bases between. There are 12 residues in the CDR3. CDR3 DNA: TGTGCCAGCAGTTTAGGCGTGGGCGAGCAGTACTTC. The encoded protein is CASSLGVGEQYF.

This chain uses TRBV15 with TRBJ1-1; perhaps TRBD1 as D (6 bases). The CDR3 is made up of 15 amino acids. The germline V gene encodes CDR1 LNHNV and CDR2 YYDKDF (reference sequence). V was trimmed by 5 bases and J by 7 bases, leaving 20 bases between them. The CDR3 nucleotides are TGTGCCACCAGCTTCCGTGGGGGCCCCGGGAGTGAAGCTTTCTTT. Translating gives CATSFRGGPGSEAFF.

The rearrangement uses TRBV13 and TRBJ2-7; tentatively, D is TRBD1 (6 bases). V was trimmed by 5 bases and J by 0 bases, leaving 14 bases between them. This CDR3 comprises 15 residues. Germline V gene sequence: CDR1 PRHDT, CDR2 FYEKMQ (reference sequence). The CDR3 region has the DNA TGTGCCAGCAGCCGATCAGACAGGTACTCCTACGAGCAGTACTTC. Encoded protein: CASSRSDRYSYEQYF.

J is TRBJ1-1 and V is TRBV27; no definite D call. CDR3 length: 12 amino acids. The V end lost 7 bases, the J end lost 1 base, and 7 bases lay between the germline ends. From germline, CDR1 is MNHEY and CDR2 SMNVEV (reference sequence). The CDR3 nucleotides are TGTGCCAGCAAATTCCGGAACACTGAAGCTTTCTTT. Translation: CASKFRNTEAFF.

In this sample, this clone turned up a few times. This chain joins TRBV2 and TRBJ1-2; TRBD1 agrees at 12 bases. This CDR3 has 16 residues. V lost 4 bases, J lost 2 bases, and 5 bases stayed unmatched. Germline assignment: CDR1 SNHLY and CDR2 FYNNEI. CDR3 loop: CASSAGQGARNYGYTF. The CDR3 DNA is TGTGCCAGCAGTGCGGGACAGGGGGCACGAAACTATGGCTACACCTTC. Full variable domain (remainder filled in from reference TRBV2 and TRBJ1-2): EPEVTQTPSHQVTQMGQEVILRCVPISNHLYFYWYRQILGQKVEFLVSFYNNEISEKSEIFDDQFSVERPDGSNFTLKIRSTKLEDSAMYFCASSAGQGARNYGYTFGSGTRLTVV.

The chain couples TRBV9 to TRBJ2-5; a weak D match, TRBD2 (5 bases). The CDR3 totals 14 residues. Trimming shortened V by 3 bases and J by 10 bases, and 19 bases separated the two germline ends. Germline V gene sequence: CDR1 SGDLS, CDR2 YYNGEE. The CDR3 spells CASSEDWLGRIQYF. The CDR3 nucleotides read TGTGCCAGCAGCGAGGACTGGCTCGGGCGGATCCAGTACTTC. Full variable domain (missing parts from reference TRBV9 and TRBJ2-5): DSGVTQTPKHLITATGQRVTLRCSPRSGDLSVYWYQQSLDQGLQFLIQYYNGEERAKGNILERFSAQQFPDLHSELNLSSLELGDSALYFCASSEDWLGRIQYFGPGTRLLVL.

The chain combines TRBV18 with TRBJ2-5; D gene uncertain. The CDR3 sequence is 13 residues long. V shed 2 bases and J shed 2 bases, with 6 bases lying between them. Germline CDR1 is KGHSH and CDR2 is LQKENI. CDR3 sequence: CASSPGLQETQYF. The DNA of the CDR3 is TGTGCCAGCTCACCAGGGCTTCAAGAGACCCAGTACTTC.

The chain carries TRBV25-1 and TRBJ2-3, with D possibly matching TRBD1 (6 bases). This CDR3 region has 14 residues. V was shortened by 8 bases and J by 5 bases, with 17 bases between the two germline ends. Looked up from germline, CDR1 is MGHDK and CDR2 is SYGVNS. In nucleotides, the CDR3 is TGTGCCAGCGTAAAATCACAGGGTATAGATACGCAGTATTTT. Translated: CASVKSQGIDTQYF.

Here the CDR3 DNA reads TGTGCCAGCAGGGGAGGCCTAGCGGGGGGCACAGATACGCAGTATTTT. It encodes CASRGGLAGGTDTQYF. V usage is TRBV2 and J usage is TRBJ2-3, with 10 bases fitting TRBD2. Germline-derived CDR1 and CDR2 are SNHLY and FYNNEI. This CDR3 spans 16 amino acids. The trim removed 6 bases at V and 1 base at J, leaving 7 bases unmatched.

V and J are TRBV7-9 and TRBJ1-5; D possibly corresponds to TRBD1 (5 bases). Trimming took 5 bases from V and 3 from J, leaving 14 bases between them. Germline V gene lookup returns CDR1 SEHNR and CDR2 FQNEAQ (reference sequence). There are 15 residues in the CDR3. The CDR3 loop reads CASSSTGTFNQPQHF. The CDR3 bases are TGTGCCAGCAGCAGCACCGGGACCTTCAATCAGCCCCAGCATTTT.

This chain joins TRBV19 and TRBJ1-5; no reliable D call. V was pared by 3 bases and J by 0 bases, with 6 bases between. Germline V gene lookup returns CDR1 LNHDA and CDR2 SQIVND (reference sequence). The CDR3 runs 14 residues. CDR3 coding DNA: TGTGCCAGTAGTATTTCGGGTAGCAATCAGCCCCAGCATTTT. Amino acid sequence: CASSISGSNQPQHF.